The clone carrying this T cell receptor beta chain was detected ten times or more. Germline loops: CDR1 SGHTA, CDR2 FQGNSA. The CDR3 extends over 16 amino acids. V shed 5 bases, J shed 5 bases, and the junction held 11 bases outside the gene matches. This sample stems from a study of T-cell memory formation after mild COVID-19. As for the study in general: Largely, TCR clusters stayed within a single donor.

TCRdb ran MiXCR on the 5' RACE reads and lists one entry per CDR3 protein. The data show roughly 300,000 distinct CDR3 sequences, with 7% to 10% seen just once and 20% to 25% held by the top ten. This TCR was sampled from a man aged 18 to 30 who had mild COVID-19 (a few samples of this study predate the infection). Cell type and time point are not known. What was sequenced was PBMCs or a T cell subset sorted from them (not recorded which). The genes are TRBV7-2 and TRBJ2-3; 9 bases agree with TRBD2. CDR3 amino acids: CASSPGWRGGGDTQYF. CDR3 sequence (DNA): TGTGCCAGCAGCCCAGGGTGGCGGGGGGGAGGAGATACGCAGTATTTT.